This note documents a single T cell receptor beta chain sequence. Its antigen is unidentified. Each donor's blood draw was ten milliliters of peripheral blood. They isolated at least 6 million PBMCs from each sample. This sample was included in a study of blood T cells in healthy people across ages. Study-level findings and limits: Any conclusive comparison of naive versus antigen-experienced cells was prevented by using unsorted PBMCs. Comparison with aged donors showed that long-lived donors had more naive CD4+ cells and higher diversity.

Then a second PCR, running roughly 7 to 11 cycles, was carried out with a sample-barcoded 5' primer and a J-beta primer mix. TCRdb re-derived calls from the 5' RACE reads in MiXCR, one entry per CDR3 protein. Altogether roughly 800,000 distinct CDR3 sequences are present, over 45% being singletons, with the ten largest covering 20% to 25%. The trim removed 6 bases at V and 8 bases at J, leaving 14 bases unmatched. Germline CDR1 and CDR2: SQVTM and ANQGSEA. The CDR3 spans 14 residues. This clonotype originated in a man aged 25 to 40 in good health. Sequencing input: blood. The chain has TRBV29-1 and TRBJ1-2, with 8 bases aligning to TRBD1. The CDR3 nucleotides read TGCAGCGTCACCAATGACAGGGGCTCGGGCGGCTACACCTTC. This translates into CSVTNDRGSGGYTF. Complete variable domain (other parts from reference TRBV29-1 and TRBJ1-2): SAVISQKPSRDICQRGTSLTIQCQVDSQVTMMFWYRQQPGQSLTLIATANQGSEATYESGFVIDKFPISRPNLTFSTLTVSNMSPEDSSIYLCSVTNDRGSGGYTFGSGTRLTVV.